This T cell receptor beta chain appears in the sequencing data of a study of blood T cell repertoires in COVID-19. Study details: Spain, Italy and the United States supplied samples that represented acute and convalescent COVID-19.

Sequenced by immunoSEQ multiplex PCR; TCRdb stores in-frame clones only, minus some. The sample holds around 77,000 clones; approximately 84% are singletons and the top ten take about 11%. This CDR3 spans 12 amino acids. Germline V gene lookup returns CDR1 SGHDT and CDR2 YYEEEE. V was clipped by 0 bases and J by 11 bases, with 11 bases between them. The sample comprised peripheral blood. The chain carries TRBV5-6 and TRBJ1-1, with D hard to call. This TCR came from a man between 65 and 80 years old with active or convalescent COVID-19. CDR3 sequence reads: CASSLERSRAFF. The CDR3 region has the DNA TGTGCCAGCAGCTTGGAGCGGAGTCGGGCTTTCTTT.